Below, 31 T cell receptor beta chains from the same sample are listed, as sequenced in a study of post-analysis software for immune sequencing data. Study observations and caveats: Four or five TRBV segments were more frequent in patients than controls; TRBV5-6, TRBV5-1 and TRBV20-1 belonged to this group.

TCR beta libraries were prepared from cDNA with unique molecular identifiers. TCRdb recomputed calls from the PCR reads with MiXCR, one row per CDR3 protein. Of fewer than 900,000 distinct CDR3 sequences in the sample, roughly 46% were seen once. These receptors' targets are unknown. The source material was blood. Receptors were obtained from a girl aged 10 to 17 with multiple sclerosis.

J is TRBJ1-1 and V is TRBV20-1, with a weak D call TRBD1 (6 bases). V was trimmed by 6 bases and J by 0 bases, leaving 17 bases between them. Germline V gene sequence: CDR1 DFQATT, CDR2 SNEGSKA (reference sequence). The CDR3 runs to 15 residues. The CDR3 region is CSAPWIQGMNTEAFF. CDR3 sequence (DNA): TGCAGTGCCCCGTGGATTCAGGGGATGAACACTGAAGCTTTCTTT.

This sequence joins TRBV6-5 and TRBJ2-7; D gene uncertain. Germline loops: CDR1 MNHEY, CDR2 SVGAGI. The CDR3 loop spans 12 amino acids. V gave up 7 bases and J gave up 4 bases, with 11 bases separating them. The DNA for the CDR3 is TGTGCCAGCAAGGGCGTAACTTACGAGCAGTACTTC. Protein: CASKGVTYEQYF.

The rearrangement uses TRBV29-1 and TRBJ1-1, with TRBD1 matching 7 bases. The CDR3 sequence is 13 residues long. Germline V gives CDR1 SQVTM, CDR2 ANQGSEA. After removal of 0 bases from V and 6 bases from J, the junction contained 4 bases not matched to a gene. The CDR3 DNA follows: TGCAGCGTTGAAGATGGGACAGAGGCTGAAGCTTTCTTT. It is translated as CSVEDGTEAEAFF. The full variable domain, with the rest looked up from reference TRBV29-1 and TRBJ1-1, is SAVISQKPSRDICQRGTSLTIQCQVDSQVTMMFWYRQQPGQSLTLIATANQGSEATYESGFVIDKFPISRPNLTFSTLTVSNMSPEDSSIYLCSVEDGTEAEAFFGQGTRLTVV.

This clonotype was recorded a few times. The rearrangement links TRBV27 to TRBJ2-1; D is perhaps TRBD2 (6 bases). The V end lost 2 bases, the J end lost 3 bases, and 11 bases lay between the germline ends. CDR1 and CDR2 from the germline V gene are MNHEY and SMNVEV (reference sequence). The CDR3 extends over 15 amino acids. CDR3 DNA: TGTGCCAGCAGTTTACAGGGACTCCGCTACAATGAGCAGTTCTTC. It encodes CASSLQGLRYNEQFF.

V is TRBV12-3 or TRBV12-4 and J is TRBJ2-1, with a weak D call TRBD2 (5 bases). V was cut by 7 bases and J by 8 bases, with 15 bases left in between. There are 13 residues in the CDR3. The CDR3 sequence is CASTGSITDEQFF. The CDR3 DNA follows: TGTGCCAGCACTGGGAGTATTACAGATGAGCAGTTCTTC.

The chain employs TRBV4-3 and TRBJ2-4; a possible D gene is TRBD1 (6 bases). Germline values: CDR1 LGHNA, CDR2 YSLEER. V lost 2 bases, J lost 0 bases, and 14 bases lay in between. CDR3 size: 17 residues. CDR3 sequence: CASSQSMDSLAKNIQYF. Here the CDR3 DNA reads TGCGCCAGCAGCCAATCAATGGACAGCCTAGCCAAAAACATTCAGTACTTC.

The chain couples TRBV14 to TRBJ1-1, with TRBD1 matching 7 bases. J was trimmed by 1 base and V by 4 bases; bases with no gene match: 3. Germline assignment: CDR1 SGHDN and CDR2 FVKESK. The CDR3 is 14 amino acids. The CDR3 DNA is TGTGCCAGCAGCCCACAGGGGTGGAACACTGAAGCTTTCTTT. Translated: CASSPQGWNTEAFF.

Only a few counts were recorded for this clonotype. The V call is TRBV7-2, the J call TRBJ2-3; tentative D call: TRBD2 (6 bases). CDR3 length: 16 amino acids. From germline, CDR1 is SGHTA and CDR2 FQGNSA. The ends were cut back, 4 bases at V and 2 bases at J, with 16 bases in the middle. CDR3 nucleotide sequence: TGTGCCAGCAGCTCCCCACTAGCTCGGGTCACAGATACGCAGTATTTT. This encodes CASSSPLARVTDTQYF.

The rearrangement joins TRBV27 to TRBJ2-5; TRBD2 agrees at 9 bases. J was trimmed by 11 bases and V by 11 bases; bases with no gene match: 18. This CDR3 contains 14 residues. Germline V gene lookup returns CDR1 MNHEY and CDR2 SMNVEV (reference sequence). The CDR3 coding sequence is TGTGCCTCCGGGGGCGGGAGGGTACTCAATGAGCAGTACTTC. Encoded protein: CASGGGRVLNEQYF.

This clonotype was observed a handful of times. The chain links TRBV7-9 to TRBJ2-7; 7 nucleotides match TRBD1. V shed 1 base, J shed 0 bases, and the junction held 9 bases outside the gene matches. This CDR3 contains 17 residues. Germline CDR1 SEHNR, CDR2 FQNEAQ (reference sequence). The CDR3 DNA reads TGTGCCAGCAGCTTAGGGGAGAGACAGGGCCCCTCCTACGAGCAGTACTTC. This encodes CASSLGERQGPSYEQYF.

The chain employs TRBV29-1 and TRBJ2-7; 9 bases are shared with TRBD1. Trimming removed 0 bases from V and 6 bases from J; junction bases left unmatched: 9. Looked up from germline, CDR1 is SQVTM and CDR2 is ANQGSEA. CDR3 length: 15 residues. CDR3 coding DNA: TGCAGCGTTGAAGACATCGGGACAGGGCGACTCGAGCAGTACTTC. Translating gives CSVEDIGTGRLEQYF.

This clonotype showed up just a few times. The rearrangement joins TRBV13 to TRBJ2-3; D is unclear. From germline, CDR1 is PRHDT and CDR2 FYEKMQ (reference sequence). The V gene lost 4 bases and the J gene lost 4 bases, with 6 bases spanning the gap. This CDR3 has 12 residues. In nucleotides, the CDR3 is TGTGCCAGCAGCTCTACCGCAGATACGCAGTATTTT. As protein: CASSSTADTQYF.

The chain is built from TRBV5-1 and TRBJ2-1; 9 bases align to TRBD2. CDR1 and CDR2 (germline): SGHRS, YFSETQ. The CDR3 is made up of 16 amino acids. V was clipped by 0 bases and J by 6 bases; unmatched bases: 7. The CDR3, as DNA: TGCGCCAGCAGCTTGGAGGCTAGCGGGACGGGCAATGAGCAGTTCTTC. This gives the protein CASSLEASGTGNEQFF. Combining the CDR3 with reference TRBV5-1 and TRBJ2-1 gives the whole variable domain KAGVTQTPRYLIKTRGQQVTLSCSPISGHRSVSWYQQTPGQGLQFLFEYFSETQRNKGNFPGRFSGRQFSNSRSEMNVSTLELGDSALYLCASSLEASGTGNEQFFGPGTRLTVL.

This clonotype came up many times. V is TRBV10-3 and J is TRBJ2-7; 10 nucleotides match TRBD1. CDR1 and CDR2 (germline): ENHRY, SYGVKD. This CDR3 comprises 15 residues. Trimming took 2 bases from V and 2 from J; bases not matched to a gene: 3. The CDR3 protein is CAISEGTGAAYEQYF. The CDR3 nucleotides are TGTGCCATCAGTGAGGGGACAGGGGCCGCCTACGAGCAGTACTTC.

The chain recombines TRBV24-1 with TRBJ2-2; D is unresolved. The V gene lost 4 bases and the J gene lost 0 bases, with 8 bases spanning the gap. This CDR3 spans 15 amino acids. Germline-derived CDR1 and CDR2 are KGHDR and SFDVKD. DNA of the CDR3: TGTGCCACCAGTGACTCGAATGCGAACACCGGGGAGCTGTTTTTT. Its protein is CATSDSNANTGELFF.

The rearrangement uses TRBV11-2 and TRBJ2-3; possible D gene TRBD2, 6 bases. CDR3 length: 14 amino acids. V was clipped by 4 bases and J by 2 bases, with 10 bases between them. Germline V CDR1 and CDR2: SGHAT, FQNNGV. CDR3 amino acids: CASSWGLHTDTQYF. DNA of the CDR3: TGTGCCAGCAGCTGGGGACTCCACACAGATACGCAGTATTTT.

The table lists this clonotype with a few counts. The chain combines TRBV6-5 with TRBJ2-3, with D perhaps matching TRBD1 (5 bases). Germline-derived CDR1 and CDR2 are MNHEY and SVGAGI. The CDR3 extends over 17 amino acids. V lost 0 bases to trimming and J lost 0 bases, with 13 bases between them. The CDR3 here is CASSYSGVGASTDTQYF. The DNA for the CDR3 is TGTGCCAGCAGTTACTCCGGAGTTGGGGCGAGCACAGATACGCAGTATTTT.

Here the CDR3 DNA reads TGCGCCAGCAGCCAAGAGGGGCCGAGCGTTGGGCAGTACTTC. Residues: CASSQEGPSVGQYF. The chain joins TRBV4-1 to TRBJ2-4, with D perhaps TRBD1 (5 bases). This CDR3 is 14 amino acids long. The ends were cut back, 0 bases at V and 13 bases at J, with 16 bases in the middle. CDR1 and CDR2 (germline): MGHRA, YSYEKL.

This clonotype has more than one count but fewer than ten. The chain carries TRBV6-5 and TRBJ2-7, with TRBD1 matching 8 bases. This CDR3 is built from 15 residues. Germline assignment: CDR1 MNHEY and CDR2 SVGAGI. V was clipped by 1 base and J by 6 bases; unmatched bases: 8. The DNA of the CDR3 is TGTGCCAGCAGTTACTTTCCGGACAGGGTCGGCGAGCAGTACTTC. It translates to CASSYFPDRVGEQYF.

This clonotype was seen a handful of times. V gene TRBV15 combines with J gene TRBJ1-6, with D possibly TRBD1 on 6 matching bases. Germline CDR1 reads LNHNV; CDR2 reads YYDKDF (reference sequence). The V gene lost 1 base and the J gene lost 7 bases, with 11 bases spanning the gap. The CDR3 runs 15 residues. CDR3 residues: CATSRVQGRNSPLHF. The CDR3 DNA sequence: TGTGCCACCAGCAGAGTACAGGGCCGGAATTCACCCCTCCACTTT. The full variable domain, its missing parts supplied by reference TRBV15 and TRBJ1-6, is DAMVIQNPRYQVTQFGKPVTLSCSQTLNHNVMYWYQQKSSQAPKLLFHYYDKDFNNEADTPDNFQSRRPNTSFCFLDIRSPGLGDTAMYLCATSRVQGRNSPLHFGNGTRLTVT.

The gene calls are TRBV6-4 and TRBJ1-2, with 7 bases aligning to TRBD1. J lost 7 bases, V lost 5 bases, and 19 bases had no gene match. Germline V gene data show CDR1 as MRHNA and CDR2 as SNTAGT. This CDR3 is 17 amino acids long. CDR3 in amino acids: CASSMELGTGDLGGYTF. The CDR3 DNA is TGTGCCAGCAGTATGGAGTTGGGTACAGGGGACCTTGGTGGCTACACCTTC.

This clonotype came up a few times. The chain employs TRBV5-1 and TRBJ1-2; 7 bases agree with TRBD1. J gave up 8 bases and V 2 bases, and 9 bases lay outside the gene matches. The germline gives CDR1 SGHRS, CDR2 YFSETQ. The CDR3 is 14 residues long. The DNA for the CDR3 is TGCGCCAGCAGCTTCGACAGGGCCACCCGAGGCTACACCTTC. Translated: CASSFDRATRGYTF.

The chain combines TRBV12-3 or TRBV12-4 with TRBJ2-5; D could derive from TRBD1 or TRBD2 (5 bases each). The length of the CDR3 is 12 residues. Between the trimmed V and J ends, which lost 7 bases and 4 bases, there was a span of 10 bases. In DNA, the CDR3 is TGTGCCAGCACCCTGGGACCAGAGACCCAGTACTTC. This gives the protein CASTLGPETQYF.

Only one count was recorded for this clonotype. A read error may explain this, as a much larger clone is one base away. This chain uses TRBV20-1 with TRBJ2-7; no firm D call. CDR1 is DFQATT and CDR2 is SNEGSKA in the germline V gene (reference sequence). The CDR3 covers 10 residues. CDR3 sequence (DNA): TGCAGTGTGGGGTCCTACGAGCGGTACTTC. Its protein product is CSVGSYERYF.

This clonotype appeared a few times. The gene calls are TRBV9 and TRBJ2-7; a weak D match, TRBD2 (6 bases). Between the trimmed V and J ends, which lost 4 bases and 6 bases, there was a span of 20 bases. The length of the CDR3 is 15 residues. The germline gives CDR1 SGDLS, CDR2 YYNGEE. The CDR3 DNA sequence: TGTGCCAGCAGCCAGGGAGGAGGCGGTTGGGGCGAGCAGTACTTC. Its translation: CASSQGGGGWGEQYF.

The V call is TRBV29-1, the J call TRBJ2-7; possible D gene TRBD1, 5 bases. This CDR3 has 15 amino acids. Germline lookup yields CDR1 SQVTM and CDR2 ANQGSEA. V was trimmed by 1 base and J by 2 bases, leaving 15 bases between them. CDR3 DNA sequence: TGCAGCGTTGAAGGGCTTAAGGGGCAACCCTACGAGCAGTACTTC. As protein: CSVEGLKGQPYEQYF.

This rearrangement joins TRBV29-1 to TRBJ1-4; no clear D gene. Trimming shortened V by 5 bases and J by 7 bases, and 11 bases separated the two germline ends. This CDR3 is built from 12 residues. CDR1 is SQVTM, CDR2 ANQGSEA, per germline. CDR3: CSVSDSGEKLFF. Here the CDR3 DNA reads TGCAGCGTTTCAGACTCCGGTGAAAAACTGTTTTTT. Filled out from reference TRBV29-1 and TRBJ1-4, the complete variable domain reads SAVISQKPSRDICQRGTSLTIQCQVDSQVTMMFWYRQQPGQSLTLIATANQGSEATYESGFVIDKFPISRPNLTFSTLTVSNMSPEDSSIYLCSVSDSGEKLFFGSGTQLSVL.

The chain links TRBV30 to TRBJ2-5; 7 nucleotides agree with TRBD2. The germline V gene encodes CDR1 GTSNPN and CDR2 SVGIG (reference sequence). This CDR3 has 16 amino acids. V gave up 5 bases and J gave up 5 bases; unmatched junction bases: 17. The CDR3 bases are TGTGCCTGGGGGACGACTAGCACGACCCTGGAGGAGACCCAGTACTTC. It is translated as CAWGTTSTTLEETQYF.

This clonotype was recorded at least ten times. The chain links TRBV20-1 to TRBJ2-5; 9 bases fit TRBD2. The length of the CDR3 is 14 residues. Trimming cost V 5 bases and J 3 bases; bases outside gene matches: 7. The germline V gene encodes CDR1 DFQATT and CDR2 SNEGSKA (reference sequence). CDR3 in amino acids: CSAGETSGKETQYF. The CDR3 coding sequence is TGCAGTGCTGGCGAGACTAGCGGAAAAGAGACCCAGTACTTC.

The CDR3 DNA reads TGTGCCAGCAGCTTGGTTCCCCCACCGGGGGGTTTAGATACGCAGTATTTT. This codes for CASSLVPPPGGLDTQYF. The chain links TRBV7-3 to TRBJ2-3, with 7 bases identical to TRBD2. From germline, CDR1 is SGHTA and CDR2 FQGTGA. With V trimmed by 3 bases and J by 5 bases, 14 bases remained unmatched. This CDR3 has 17 amino acids.

This chain links TRBV27 with TRBJ2-5; no reliable D call. Trimming removed 5 bases at V and 0 bases at J, with 7 bases between. Per the germline V gene, CDR1 is MNHEY and CDR2 is SMNVEV (reference sequence). This CDR3 contains 13 residues. The CDR3 DNA sequence: TGTGCCAGCAGTCCACACTACCAAGAGACCCAGTACTTC. Translating it yields CASSPHYQETQYF.